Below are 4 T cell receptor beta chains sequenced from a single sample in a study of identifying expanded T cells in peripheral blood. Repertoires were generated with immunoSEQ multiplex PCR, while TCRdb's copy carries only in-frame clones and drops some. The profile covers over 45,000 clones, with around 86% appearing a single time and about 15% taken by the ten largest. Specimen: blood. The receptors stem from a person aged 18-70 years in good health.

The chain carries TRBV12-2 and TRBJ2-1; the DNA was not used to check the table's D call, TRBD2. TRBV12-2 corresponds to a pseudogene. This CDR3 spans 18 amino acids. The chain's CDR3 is CASRFTGTSGTSYNEQFF. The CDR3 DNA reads TGTGCAAGTCGCTTCACCGGGACTAGCGGGACCTCCTACAATGAGCAGTTCTTC.

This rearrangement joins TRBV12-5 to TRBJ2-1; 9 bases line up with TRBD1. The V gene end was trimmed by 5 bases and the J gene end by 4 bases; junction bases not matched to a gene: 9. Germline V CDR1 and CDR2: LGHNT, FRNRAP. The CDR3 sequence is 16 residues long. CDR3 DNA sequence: TGTGCTAGTGGTAACAAAACGGGACAGGGTTACAATGAGCAGTTCTTC. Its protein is CASGNKTGQGYNEQFF.

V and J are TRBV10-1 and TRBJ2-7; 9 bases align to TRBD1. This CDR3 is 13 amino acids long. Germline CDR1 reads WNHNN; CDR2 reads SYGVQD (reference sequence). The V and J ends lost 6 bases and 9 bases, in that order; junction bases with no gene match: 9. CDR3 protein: CASSPGTGNRQYV. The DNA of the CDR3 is TGCGCCAGCAGCCCCGGGACAGGGAATAGGCAGTACGTC.

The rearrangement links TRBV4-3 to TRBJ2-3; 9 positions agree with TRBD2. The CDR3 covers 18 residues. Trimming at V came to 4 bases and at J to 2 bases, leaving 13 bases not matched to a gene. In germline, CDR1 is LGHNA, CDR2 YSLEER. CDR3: CASSPSDPSGITTDTQYF. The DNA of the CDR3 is TGCGCCAGCAGCCCTTCTGATCCTAGCGGGATCACCACAGATACGCAGTATTTT.